The 28 T cell receptor beta chains reported below all come from one sample, sequenced in a study of OX40 agonist ivuxolimab in advanced cancers. Profiled with immunoSEQ multiplex PCR; TCRdb holds only in-frame clones, not every one. This table holds 35,000 to 55,000 clones, approximately 88% found once. Sequences were derived from CD4+ or CD8+ T cells sorted from blood, sampled in a trial of the OX40 agonist ivuxolimab. Source of these receptors: an adult with an advanced solid tumor such as melanoma, head and neck, liver or kidney cancer.

The chain recombines TRBV11-2 with TRBJ1-5; TRBD1 agrees at 7 bases. The V and J ends lost 3 bases and 4 bases, in that order; junction bases with no gene match: 9. The CDR3 sequence is 16 residues long. The germline V gene encodes CDR1 SGHAT and CDR2 FQNNGV. Here the CDR3 reads CASSLSTGLGNQPQHF. The CDR3 DNA reads TGTGCCAGCAGCTTGTCGACAGGGTTGGGGAATCAGCCCCAGCATTTT.

The V call is TRBV4-3, the J call TRBJ2-6; D remains unclear. Trimming took off 3 bases at V and 0 bases at J, with 3 bases between the two ends. CDR3 size: 14 residues. Germline CDR1 is LGHNA and CDR2 is YSLEER. Here the CDR3 DNA reads TGCGCCAGCAGCCATGTCTCTGGGGCCAACGTCCTGACTTTC. Translated, it gives CASSHVSGANVLTF.

The chain joins TRBV7-9 to TRBJ1-4, with TRBD1 matching 7 bases. This CDR3 region has 14 residues. V lost 6 bases and J lost 7; bases outside the gene matches: 8. From germline, CDR1 is SEHNR and CDR2 FQNEAQ (reference sequence). CDR3 in amino acids: CASRMTGSGEKLFF. DNA of the CDR3: TGTGCCAGCAGGATGACAGGGTCCGGTGAAAAACTGTTTTTT.

This rearrangement joins TRBV5-6 to TRBJ2-3; D is ambiguous. The CDR3 is 12 amino acids. Germline V gene data show CDR1 as SGHDT and CDR2 as YYEEEE. The V end was cut by 0 bases, the J end by 8 bases, with 7 bases between. DNA of the CDR3: TGTGCCAGCAGCTTGGTTCTCGGTACGCAGTATTTT. Translating gives CASSLVLGTQYF.

The rearrangement links TRBV27 to TRBJ2-3; the D is unclear. From germline, CDR1 is MNHEY and CDR2 SMNVEV (reference sequence). The CDR3 covers 12 residues. The ends were cut back, 8 bases at V and 5 bases at J, with 11 bases in the middle. CDR3 sequence: CASRHMGDTQYF. CDR3 sequence (DNA): TGTGCCAGCCGTCACATGGGAGATACGCAGTATTTT.

CDR3 bases: TGTGCCAGCAGCTTAACACAGGGATTGGGGGAGACCCAGTACTTC. It translates to CASSLTQGLGETQYF. The genes are TRBV7-6 and TRBJ2-5; perhaps TRBD1 as D (6 bases). This CDR3 has 15 amino acids. Germline values: CDR1 SGHVS, CDR2 FNYEAQ. V was cut by 2 bases and J by 5 bases, with 15 bases left in between.

The chain is built from TRBV27 and TRBJ2-7; D is uncertain. The CDR3 consists of 11 residues. The germline V gene encodes CDR1 MNHEY and CDR2 SMNVEV (reference sequence). V was cut by 4 bases and J by 1 base, with 2 bases left in between. This CDR3 is CASSSSYEQYF. The CDR3 DNA sequence: TGTGCCAGCAGTTCTTCCTACGAGCAGTACTTC.

A few counts support this clone. J is TRBJ2-2 and V is TRBV6-4; 9 nucleotides agree with TRBD1. Germline trimming cut 5 bases from V and 8 bases from J; bases unmatched to any gene: 12. CDR1 is MRHNA, CDR2 SNTAGT, per germline. The CDR3 has 16 residues. The CDR3 sequence: CASSPRDRAAPGELFF. The CDR3 DNA follows: TGTGCCAGCAGTCCCAGGGACAGGGCGGCCCCTGGGGAGCTGTTTTTT.

The CDR3 spells CASSQEVHGELFF. In DNA, the CDR3 is TGCGCCAGCAGCCAAGAGGTTCACGGGGAGCTGTTTTTT. The V gene is TRBV4-1, the J gene TRBJ2-2, with unresolved D. Trimming stripped 0 bases from V and 7 bases from J, with 6 bases between. This CDR3 comprises 13 residues. Germline CDR1 and CDR2: MGHRA and YSYEKL.

The CDR3 is CASSQGLAPTGELFF. DNA of the CDR3: TGTGCCAGCAGCCAGGGACTAGCGCCCACCGGGGAGCTGTTTTTT. This chain uses TRBV11-2 with TRBJ2-2, with 10 bases identical to TRBD2. CDR3 length: 15 residues. J lost 4 bases, V lost 5 bases, and 4 bases had no gene match. CDR1 and CDR2 from the germline V gene are SGHAT and FQNNGV. Using reference TRBV11-2 and TRBJ2-2 for the parts outside the CDR3, the full variable domain is EAGVAQSPRYKIIEKRQSVAFWCNPISGHATLYWYQQILGQGPKLLIQFQNNGVVDDSQLPKDRFSAERLKGVDSTLKIQPAKLEDSAVYLCASSQGLAPTGELFFGEGSRLTVL.

The rearrangement uses TRBV6-6 and TRBJ2-5, with no clear D. Trimming shortened V by 0 bases and J by 11 bases, and 13 bases separated the two germline ends. The CDR3 extends over 13 amino acids. The V gene's germline CDR1 is MNHNY and CDR2 SVGAGI (reference sequence). CDR3 DNA sequence: TGTGCCAGCAGTTACTCGAATAACGCTGAGCAGTACTTC. Protein product: CASSYSNNAEQYF.

V is TRBV10-2 and J is TRBJ2-1; a weak D match, TRBD2 (6 bases). Trimming stripped 0 bases from V and 0 bases from J, with 12 bases between. CDR1 and CDR2 (germline): WSHSY, SAAADI. The CDR3 length is 17 residues. The CDR3 region is CASSESGWGVSYNEQFF. The DNA for the CDR3 is TGCGCCAGCAGTGAGTCAGGGTGGGGGGTCTCCTACAATGAGCAGTTCTTC.

V usage is TRBV19 and J usage is TRBJ2-1; possibly TRBD2 for D (6 bases). The CDR3 consists of 12 residues. Deletions cut 8 bases from V and 4 bases from J, with 9 bases between. CDR1 is LNHDA, CDR2 SQIVND, per germline (reference sequence). CDR3 in amino acids: CASSAGYNEQFF. The CDR3 nucleotides are TGTGCCAGTTCGGCGGGATACAATGAGCAGTTCTTC. The whole variable domain, remainder taken from reference TRBV19 and TRBJ2-1, is DGGITQSPKYLFRKEGQNVTLSCEQNLNHDAMYWYRQDPGQGLRLIYYSQIVNDFQKGDIAEGYSVSREKKESFPLTVTSAQKNPTAFYLCASSAGYNEQFFGPGTRLTVL.

The J gene is TRBJ1-1, the V gene TRBV5-4; tentative D call: TRBD1 (5 bases). The CDR3 is made up of 13 amino acids. CDR1 is SGHNT and CDR2 is YYREEE in the germline V gene (reference sequence). Trimming cost V 3 bases and J 8 bases, with 14 bases left between them. CDR3 protein: CASSWGLGEEAFF. Here the CDR3 DNA reads TGTGCCAGCAGCTGGGGCCTGGGGGAAGAAGCTTTCTTT.

V gene TRBV14 combines with J gene TRBJ2-1; D is perhaps TRBD2 (5 bases). The CDR3 is 15 amino acids. The ends were cut back, 4 bases at V and 3 bases at J, with 13 bases in the middle. Germline V CDR1 and CDR2: SGHDN, FVKESK. Here the CDR3 reads CASSPKRTGYNEQFF. The CDR3 region has the DNA TGTGCCAGCAGCCCGAAGCGGACGGGCTACAATGAGCAGTTCTTC.

This chain joins TRBV5-1 and TRBJ2-2; D uncertain. Germline CDR1 reads SGHRS; CDR2 reads YFSETQ. This CDR3 is built from 14 residues. V lost 2 bases and J lost 7, with 12 bases in between. This CDR3 reads CASSFAFEDGELFF. The CDR3 region has the DNA TGCGCCAGCAGCTTCGCTTTCGAGGACGGGGAGCTGTTTTTT.

The chain has TRBV28 and TRBJ2-2; a weak D match, TRBD2 (6 bases). Germline CDR1 MDHEN, CDR2 SYDVKM. CDR3 length: 14 amino acids. Trimming shortened V by 8 bases and J by 3 bases, and 13 bases separated the two germline ends. The CDR3 here is CASPPREYTGELFF. Here the CDR3 DNA reads TGTGCCAGCCCTCCTCGGGAGTACACCGGGGAGCTGTTTTTT.

The chain carries TRBV6-6 and TRBJ1-1; D not resolved. V lost 4 bases and J lost 1, with 10 bases in between. Germline lookup yields CDR1 MNHNY and CDR2 SVGAGI (reference sequence). The CDR3 loop spans 14 amino acids. For the CDR3, the DNA is TGTGCCAGCAGTTCGAGTGGAGAGAACACTGAAGCTTTCTTT. Encoded protein: CASSSSGENTEAFF.

This clone showed up just once. The gene calls are TRBV6-6 and TRBJ2-5; weak D call: TRBD1 (6 bases). CDR3 size: 15 residues. Trimming pared 0 bases from V and 3 bases from J, leaving 11 bases between. CDR1 is MNHNY and CDR2 is SVGAGI in the germline V gene (reference sequence). The chain's CDR3 is CASSYSQGMKETQYF. CDR3 coding DNA: TGTGCCAGCAGTTACTCTCAGGGGATGAAAGAGACCCAGTACTTC.

The gene calls are TRBV4-1 and TRBJ2-6; D unclear. V dropped 4 bases and J dropped 0 bases, with 16 bases sitting between them. Germline values: CDR1 MGHRA, CDR2 YSYEKL. The CDR3 spans 18 residues. In DNA form, the CDR3 reads TGCGCCAGCAGCCCGCAAACCTTCGAAAGCTCTGGGGCCAACGTCCTGACTTTC. This sequence encodes CASSPQTFESSGANVLTF.

The chain uses TRBV4-3 and TRBJ1-5; the D gene is possibly TRBD1 (6 bases). Trimming stripped 0 bases from V and 9 bases from J, with 18 bases between. CDR1 and CDR2 (germline): LGHNA, YSLEER. CDR3 length equals 16 residues. CDR3: CASSQDKTGGQGPQHF. DNA for the CDR3: TGCGCCAGCAGCCAAGATAAGACGGGGGGCCAGGGGCCCCAGCATTTT.

The chain combines TRBV6-5 with TRBJ2-1, with unresolved D. Looked up from germline, CDR1 is MNHEY and CDR2 is SVGAGI. The CDR3 runs 13 residues. The V end lost 6 bases, the J end lost 10 bases, and 16 bases lay between the germline ends. CDR3 amino acids: CASRPDTTPEQFF. CDR3 bases: TGTGCCAGCAGACCCGACACCACGCCGGAGCAGTTCTTC.

The gene calls are TRBV14 and TRBJ2-7, with 10 bases aligning to TRBD2. Looked up from germline, CDR1 is SGHDN and CDR2 is FVKESK. The length of the CDR3 is 14 residues. Trimming took 3 bases from V and 6 from J; bases not matched to a gene: 5. CDR3 coding DNA: TGTGCCAGCAGCCACGCTAGCGGGAGCTTCGAGCAGTACTTC. This codes for CASSHASGSFEQYF.

The chain has TRBV6-5 and TRBJ1-3, with TRBD1 as a possible D gene (6 bases). CDR3 size: 13 residues. CDR1 and CDR2 from the germline V gene are MNHEY and SVGAGI. Deletions cut 7 bases from V and 2 bases from J, with 9 bases between. In nucleotides, the CDR3 is TGTGCCAGCAAGGGGGGGGCTGGAAACACCATATATTTT. Translation: CASKGGAGNTIYF.

The chain carries TRBV28 and TRBJ2-5; D perhaps matches TRBD2 (7 bases). This CDR3 contains 15 residues. Trimming stripped 4 bases from V and 9 bases from J, with 21 bases between. Germline V lookup: CDR1 MDHEN, CDR2 SYDVKM. The DNA of the CDR3 is TGTGCCAGCAGTTGGACCCCTCCGGGGCGGGGGCCCCAGTACTTC. Its protein is CASSWTPPGRGPQYF. The variable domain in full, completed from reference TRBV28 and TRBJ2-5, reads DVKVTQSSRYLVKRTGEKVFLECVQDMDHENMFWYRQDPGLGLRLIYFSYDVKMKEKGDIPEGYSVSREKKERFSLILESASTNQTSMYLCASSWTPPGRGPQYFGPGTRLLVL.

This clone was counted once. The chain couples TRBV27 to TRBJ1-2; 9 bases fit TRBD1. Germline assignment: CDR1 MNHEY and CDR2 SMNVEV (reference sequence). V lost 5 bases and J lost 7; bases outside the gene matches: 5. The CDR3 loop spans 13 amino acids. This CDR3 reads CASSRTGVGGYTF. CDR3 nucleotide sequence: TGTGCCAGCAGTCGGACAGGGGTTGGTGGCTACACCTTC.

As to this clone: A junction end diverges from the germline sequence, so it may reflect a read error. This chain uses TRBV7-7 with TRBJ2-5, with D possibly matching TRBD1 (5 bases). The CDR3 length is 15 residues. Germline V gene data show CDR1 as SSHAT and CDR2 as FNYEAQ (reference sequence). CDR3 residues: CASSPFMGQGETQYF. CDR3 nucleotide sequence: TGTGCTAGCAGCCCTTTTATGGGGCAGGGAGAGACCCAGTACTTC.

The chain employs TRBV7-8 and TRBJ2-1; possible D gene TRBD2, 5 bases. The CDR3 has 14 amino acids. CDR1 is SGHVS and CDR2 is FQNEAQ in the germline V gene. V shed 1 base and J shed 7 bases, with 11 bases lying between them. CDR3: CASSLGTLENEQFF. As DNA, the CDR3 is TGTGCCAGCAGCTTAGGGACTCTGGAGAATGAGCAGTTCTTC.